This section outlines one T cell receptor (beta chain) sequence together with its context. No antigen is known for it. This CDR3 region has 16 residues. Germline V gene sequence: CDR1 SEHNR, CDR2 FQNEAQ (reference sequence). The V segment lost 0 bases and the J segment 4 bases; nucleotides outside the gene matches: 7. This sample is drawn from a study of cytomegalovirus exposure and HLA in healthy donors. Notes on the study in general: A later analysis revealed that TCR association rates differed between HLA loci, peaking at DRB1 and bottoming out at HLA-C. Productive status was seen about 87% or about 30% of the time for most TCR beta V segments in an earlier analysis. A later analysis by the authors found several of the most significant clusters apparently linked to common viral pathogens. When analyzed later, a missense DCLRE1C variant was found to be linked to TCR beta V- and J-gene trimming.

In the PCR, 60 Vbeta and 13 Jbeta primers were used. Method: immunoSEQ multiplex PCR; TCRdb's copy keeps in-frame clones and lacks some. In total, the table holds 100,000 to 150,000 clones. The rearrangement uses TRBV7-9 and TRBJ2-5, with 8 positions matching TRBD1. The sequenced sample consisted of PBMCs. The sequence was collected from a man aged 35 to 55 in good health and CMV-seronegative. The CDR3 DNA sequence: TGTGCCAGCAGCTTAGCGCAGGGGGCTTGGGGAGAGACCCAGTACTTC. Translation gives CASSLAQGAWGETQYF.